Below are 11 T cell receptor beta chains sequenced from a single sample in a study of neurological immune-mediated disorders. From the 5' RACE reads, TCRdb called clonotypes with MiXCR, one entry per CDR3 protein. The sample consists of around 55,000 distinct CDR3 sequences, 4% of them appearing once. Sequencing input: CD4+ T cells from blood. These receptors all come from a woman between 35 and 50 years old with multiple sclerosis.

This clonotype was detected many times. The V and J genes are TRBV5-5 and TRBJ1-5; D is perhaps TRBD1 (5 bases). The CDR3 is 15 amino acids. The V end lost 4 bases, the J end lost 6 bases, and 17 bases lay between the germline ends. The germline V gene has CDR1 SGHKS and CDR2 YYEKEE (reference sequence). The CDR3, as DNA: TGTGCCAGCAGCCCCGAGGCAGGGCGGCCTCAGCCCCAGCATTTT. Protein product: CASSPEAGRPQPQHF.

This clonotype was detected many times. This chain joins TRBV24-1 and TRBJ2-3; the match to TRBD1 covers 8 bases. J gave up 1 base and V 3 bases, and 2 bases lay outside the gene matches. Germline assignment: CDR1 KGHDR and CDR2 SFDVKD. The CDR3 consists of 15 residues. The CDR3 coding sequence is TGTGCCACCAGTGATCAGGGACAGGGCACAGATACGCAGTATTTT. This gives the protein CATSDQGQGTDTQYF.

This clonotype was counted ten times or more. The chain employs TRBV10-3 and TRBJ2-1; no clear D. V lost 4 bases and J lost 7, with 11 bases in between. Germline loops: CDR1 ENHRY, CDR2 SYGVKD. The CDR3 loop spans 13 amino acids. The CDR3 nucleotides are TGTGCCATCAGTGCAGGCCCTTTGAATGAGCAGTTCTTC. Its protein is CAISAGPLNEQFF.

At least ten counts were recorded for this clonotype. The J gene is TRBJ1-4, the V gene TRBV20-1; 7 bases are a match to TRBD1. Trimming removed 3 bases from V and 5 bases from J; junction bases left unmatched: 9. Germline CDR1 and CDR2: DFQATT and SNEGSKA (reference sequence). The CDR3 spans 15 residues. The CDR3 loop is CSARPSGTANEKLFF. CDR3 DNA sequence: TGCAGTGCTAGGCCCTCCGGGACAGCGAATGAAAAACTGTTTTTT.

The sample holds many counts of this clonotype. The CDR3 DNA is TGTGCCAGCACTAGGGGGGGAAAGGCGAATGAGCAGTTCTTC. It yields the protein CASTRGGKANEQFF. V usage is TRBV12-3 or TRBV12-4 and J usage is TRBJ2-1; possibly TRBD2 for D (7 bases). Between the trimmed V and J ends, which lost 7 bases and 7 bases, there was a span of 17 bases. The CDR3 extends over 14 amino acids.

The table lists this clonotype with many counts. J is TRBJ1-2 and V is TRBV29-1; TRBD1 aligns across 8 bases. CDR1 and CDR2 (germline): SQVTM, ANQGSEA. The J segment lost 8 bases and the V segment lost 2 bases, leaving 22 bases of the junction unmatched. The CDR3 loop spans 18 amino acids. The CDR3 loop reads CSVELRDVGTGLPKGYTF. In nucleotides, the CDR3 is TGCAGCGTTGAACTAAGGGATGTAGGGACAGGCCTACCGAAAGGCTACACCTTC. The whole variable domain, remainder taken from reference TRBV29-1 and TRBJ1-2, is SAVISQKPSRDICQRGTSLTIQCQVDSQVTMMFWYRQQPGQSLTLIATANQGSEATYESGFVIDKFPISRPNLTFSTLTVSNMSPEDSSIYLCSVELRDVGTGLPKGYTFGSGTRLTVV.

This clonotype was seen at least ten times. V is TRBV10-3 and J is TRBJ2-1; 8 bases are shared with TRBD1. Germline CDR1 is ENHRY and CDR2 is SYGVKD. The CDR3 extends over 17 amino acids. V lost 2 bases, J lost 4 bases, and 10 bases stayed unmatched. The CDR3 loop is CAISERRAGGLYNEQFF. DNA for the CDR3: TGTGCCATCAGTGAGAGGAGGGCAGGGGGCTTGTACAATGAGCAGTTCTTC.

The table lists this clonotype with many counts. J is TRBJ2-3 and V is TRBV15, with TRBD2 matching 9 bases. With 1 base clipped from V and 0 bases from J, the junction kept 2 bases outside the gene matches. The CDR3 has 16 amino acids. Germline CDR1 reads LNHNV; CDR2 reads YYDKDF (reference sequence). The CDR3 loop reads CATSRGLAGSTDTQYF. The CDR3, as DNA: TGTGCCACCAGCAGAGGCCTAGCGGGGAGCACAGATACGCAGTATTTT.

The chain recombines TRBV6-2 or TRBV6-3 with TRBJ2-2, with D perhaps TRBD1 or TRBD2 (7 bases each). V gave up 6 bases and J gave up 2 bases, with 13 bases separating them. Per germline, CDR1 MNHEY and CDR2 SVGEGT. This CDR3 is 15 amino acids long. The CDR3, as DNA: TGTGCCAGCAGAGCGGGACAGATCAACACCGGGGAGCTGTTTTTT. This codes for CASRAGQINTGELFF.

This clonotype was counted at least ten times. This chain uses TRBV5-1 with TRBJ1-6; D remains unclear. This CDR3 comprises 14 residues. CDR1 and CDR2 (germline): SGHRS, YFSETQ. V was clipped by 4 bases and J by 7 bases, with 12 bases between them. CDR3 sequence: CASSPIGVNSPLHF. CDR3 nucleotide sequence: TGCGCCAGCAGCCCCATCGGAGTCAATTCACCCCTCCACTTT.

This clonotype was observed at least ten times. J is TRBJ1-2 and V is TRBV20-1; D ambiguous. Germline V gene data show CDR1 as DFQATT and CDR2 as SNEGSKA (reference sequence). V lost 3 bases to trimming and J lost 4 bases, with 9 bases between them. The CDR3 consists of 12 residues. CDR3 sequence (DNA): TGCAGTGCTAGGGAGGGTACCTATGGCTACACCTTC. This encodes CSAREGTYGYTF.